Following are 21 T cell receptor beta chains from one sample sequenced in a study of T cell repertoires in ileal Crohn's disease. Regarding time point: inflamed ileum from the surgical specimen. TCRdb's copy holds only in-frame clones and misses some; the assay was immunoSEQ multiplex PCR. The sample consists of about 6,600 clones, over 75% of them appearing once. The sequenced material came from ileal tissue. Receptors were obtained from an adult with Crohn's disease.

CDR3 in amino acids: CASSTKGSDNSPLHF. The CDR3 coding sequence is TGTGCCAGCTCGACAAAGGGGAGCGATAATTCACCCCTCCACTTT. The chain employs TRBV18 and TRBJ1-6; maybe TRBD1 (5 bases). Per the germline V gene, CDR1 is KGHSH and CDR2 is LQKENI. The CDR3 length is 15 residues. V lost 6 bases and J 5 bases, leaving 14 bases between the germline ends.

The V and J genes are TRBV7-2 and TRBJ2-3, with 9 bases identical to TRBD1. The V gene end was trimmed by 3 bases and the J gene end by 14 bases; junction bases not matched to a gene: 6. CDR3 length equals 12 residues. Germline V gene lookup returns CDR1 SGHTA and CDR2 FQGNSA. The CDR3 sequence: CASSFLGTGPYF. CDR3 in DNA: TGTGCCAGCAGCTTTCTCGGGACAGGGCCGTATTTT.

The genes are TRBV28 and TRBJ1-1, with D possibly matching TRBD1 (6 bases). This CDR3 has 14 residues. The V and J ends lost 6 bases and 5 bases respectively, with 16 bases between them. The germline CDR1 and CDR2 sequences are MDHEN and SYDVKM. The chain's CDR3 is CASRGQGRGTEAFF. The DNA for the CDR3 is TGTGCCAGCAGGGGGCAAGGAAGGGGGACTGAAGCTTTCTTT.

In its sample, this clone was seen a few times. The sample contains more than one DNA sequence encoding this CDR3. The V call is TRBV5-1, the J call TRBJ2-3; 8 bases map to TRBD1. Germline V gene lookup returns CDR1 SGHRS and CDR2 YFSETQ. The CDR3 is 16 residues long. Trimming removed 1 base from V and 0 bases from J; junction bases left unmatched: 4. CDR3 sequence (DNA): TGCGCCAGCAGCTTGCAGGGGGCGGTAAGCACAGATACGCAGTATTTT. Its translation is CASSLQGAVSTDTQYF.

The genes are TRBV5-1 and TRBJ2-2; the D is unclear. Germline CDR1 is SGHRS and CDR2 is YFSETQ. Trimming removed 2 bases from V and 0 bases from J, with 11 bases in between. The CDR3 extends over 16 amino acids. The CDR3 DNA follows: TGCGCCAGCAGCTTTCGGGCAGTAGCGAACACCGGGGAGCTGTTTTTT. Its translation: CASSFRAVANTGELFF.

The chain couples TRBV15 to TRBJ2-7; no clear D. V was trimmed by 0 bases and J by 7 bases, leaving 10 bases between them. In germline, CDR1 is LNHNV, CDR2 YYDKDF (reference sequence). The CDR3 length is 13 residues. The CDR3 spells CATSRDNGFEQYF. The CDR3 DNA sequence: TGTGCCACCAGCAGAGACAACGGCTTTGAGCAGTACTTC.

The gene calls are TRBV7-8 and TRBJ1-2; D possibly corresponds to TRBD1 (5 bases). Deletions cut 4 bases from V and 6 bases from J, with 9 bases between. CDR1 and CDR2 (germline): SGHVS, FQNEAQ. This CDR3 is built from 12 residues. Here the CDR3 reads CASSSGGDGYTF. CDR3 nucleotide sequence: TGTGCCAGCAGCTCCGGGGGTGATGGCTACACCTTC.

The DNA of the CDR3 is TGCGCCAGCAGCTCCGACAGGGTTACGGCCGGGGAGCTGTTTTTT. It specifies CASSSDRVTAGELFF. This sequence joins TRBV5-1 and TRBJ2-2; 7 nucleotides line up with TRBD1. Germline V gene data show CDR1 as SGHRS and CDR2 as YFSETQ. V gave up 3 bases and J gave up 6 bases; unmatched junction bases: 8. The CDR3 loop spans 15 amino acids. The full variable domain, rest sourced from reference TRBV5-1 and TRBJ2-2, is KAGVTQTPRYLIKTRGQQVTLSCSPISGHRSVSWYQQTPGQGLQFLFEYFSETQRNKGNFPGRFSGRQFSNSRSEMNVSTLELGDSALYLCASSSDRVTAGELFFGEGSRLTVL.

The genes are TRBV15 and TRBJ2-7; D remains ambiguous. Germline-derived CDR1 and CDR2 are LNHNV and YYDKDF (reference sequence). The CDR3 is 13 amino acids. The germline V and J ends were trimmed by 0 bases and 5 bases, with 8 bases remaining between them. CDR3 nucleotide sequence: TGTGCCACCAGCAGAGATCAGGCAGACGAGCAGTACTTC. Protein: CATSRDQADEQYF. Using reference TRBV15 and TRBJ2-7 for the parts outside the CDR3, the full variable domain is DAMVIQNPRYQVTQFGKPVTLSCSQTLNHNVMYWYQQKSSQAPKLLFHYYDKDFNNEADTPDNFQSRRPNTSFCFLDIRSPGLGDTAMYLCATSRDQADEQYFGPGTRLTVT.

The rearrangement links TRBV11-2 to TRBJ2-3, with D hard to call. CDR1 and CDR2 (germline): SGHAT, FQNNGV. This CDR3 region has 15 residues. Trimming shortened V by 5 bases and J by 0 bases, and 12 bases separated the two germline ends. The CDR3 sequence is CASSGRAPSTDTQYF. The CDR3 DNA reads TGTGCCAGCAGCGGACGCGCACCTAGCACAGATACGCAGTATTTT.

The CDR3 sequence: CASSQDGFSGANVLTF. CDR3 bases: TGCGCCAGCAGCCAAGACGGGTTCTCTGGGGCCAACGTCCTGACTTTC. V is TRBV4-1 and J is TRBJ2-6; D is undetermined. Germline V gene sequence: CDR1 MGHRA, CDR2 YSYEKL. The ends were cut back, 0 bases at V and 0 bases at J, with 6 bases in the middle. This CDR3 comprises 16 residues.

The genes are TRBV9 and TRBJ2-7; TRBD2 agrees at 9 bases. The CDR3 spans 15 residues. In germline, CDR1 is SGDLS, CDR2 YYNGEE. Losses at the gene ends were 2 bases for V and 2 bases for J; bases not matched to a gene: 5. For the CDR3, the DNA is TGTGCCAGCAGCGTCGCTAGCGGGGCAACCTACGAGCAGTACTTC. Amino acid sequence: CASSVASGATYEQYF.

The sample holds a few counts of this clone. A single base separates this from a much larger clone, so it may be a read error. The V call is TRBV6-5, the J call TRBJ2-6; no clear D gene. V lost 4 bases to trimming and J lost 2 bases, with 0 bases between them. Germline V gene sequence: CDR1 MNHEY, CDR2 SVGAGI. The CDR3 is made up of 12 amino acids. Here the CDR3 reads CASSSGANVLTF. The CDR3 region has the DNA TGTGCCAGCAGTTCTGGGGCCAACGTCCTGACTTTC.

The V call is TRBV7-2, the J call TRBJ1-1, with TRBD1 matching 8 bases. J was trimmed by 6 bases and V by 5 bases; bases with no gene match: 5. This CDR3 contains 13 residues. CDR1 SGHTA and CDR2 FQGNSA come from the germline V gene. The CDR3 nucleotides read TGTGCCAGCAGCCGACAGGGGAGGTCTGAAGCTTTCTTT. Protein: CASSRQGRSEAFF.

V and J are TRBV6-5 and TRBJ2-7, with a weak D call TRBD1 (6 bases). The ends were cut back, 2 bases at V and 2 bases at J, with 10 bases in the middle. Germline loops: CDR1 MNHEY, CDR2 SVGAGI. The CDR3 consists of 14 residues. CDR3 coding DNA: TGTGCCAGCAGTTACCGCGCAGGGGCCTACGAGCAGTACTTC. Residues: CASSYRAGAYEQYF.

The chain combines TRBV6-1 with TRBJ1-6; possible D gene TRBD1, 5 bases. From germline, CDR1 is MNHNS and CDR2 SASEGT. This CDR3 region has 15 residues. Trimming left V 9 bases short and J 4 bases short, with 16 bases between. The CDR3 here is CASYSGRTYNSPLHF. The CDR3 bases are TGTGCCAGTTATTCAGGGAGAACGTATAATTCACCCCTCCACTTT.

Relative to its sample, this clone is large. The V and J genes are TRBV7-9 and TRBJ2-4, with D possibly matching TRBD2 (6 bases). Deletions cut 3 bases from V and 3 bases from J, with 15 bases between. Germline assignment: CDR1 SEHNR and CDR2 FQNEAQ (reference sequence). CDR3 length: 16 amino acids. The CDR3 region is CASSFPAGYDKNIQYF. The CDR3, as DNA: TGTGCCAGCAGCTTCCCAGCGGGTTACGACAAAAACATTCAGTACTTC.

This clone was recorded once. The chain joins TRBV6-1 to TRBJ1-6; D may be TRBD1 (6 bases). The CDR3 covers 15 residues. Germline CDR1 reads MNHNS; CDR2 reads SASEGT. V was shortened by 3 bases and J by 9 bases, with 15 bases between the two germline ends. DNA of the CDR3: TGTGCCAGCAGTGACCCCCCCGGGGGCGCTTCACCCCTCCACTTT. Translated: CASSDPPGGASPLHF.

The rearrangement joins TRBV11-2 to TRBJ1-2; no clear D. This CDR3 is 13 amino acids long. CDR1 SGHAT and CDR2 FQNNGV come from the germline V gene. V was pared by 7 bases and J by 5 bases, with 14 bases between. The CDR3: CASTKGSGYGYTF. CDR3 nucleotide sequence: TGTGCCAGCACCAAGGGTTCTGGGTATGGCTACACCTTC.

The chain combines TRBV6-4 with TRBJ2-1; 8 bases line up with TRBD2. Unmatched junction bases numbered 0, after V lost 2 bases and J lost 0 bases. Germline V gives CDR1 MRHNA, CDR2 SNTAGT. The CDR3 spans 15 residues. In DNA, the CDR3 is TGTGCCAGCAGTGACGCGGGGGGCTCCTACAATGAGCAGTTCTTC. This codes for CASSDAGGSYNEQFF.

This chain links TRBV14 with TRBJ1-6; 9 bases align to TRBD1. Germline trimming cut 0 bases from V and 0 bases from J; bases unmatched to any gene: 15. Germline V CDR1 and CDR2: SGHDN, FVKESK. This CDR3 region has 22 residues. CDR3 sequence: CASSQDKLGQGRGGSYNSPLHF. CDR3 in DNA: TGTGCCAGCAGCCAAGATAAGCTGGGACAGGGACGAGGGGGCTCCTATAATTCACCCCTCCACTTT.